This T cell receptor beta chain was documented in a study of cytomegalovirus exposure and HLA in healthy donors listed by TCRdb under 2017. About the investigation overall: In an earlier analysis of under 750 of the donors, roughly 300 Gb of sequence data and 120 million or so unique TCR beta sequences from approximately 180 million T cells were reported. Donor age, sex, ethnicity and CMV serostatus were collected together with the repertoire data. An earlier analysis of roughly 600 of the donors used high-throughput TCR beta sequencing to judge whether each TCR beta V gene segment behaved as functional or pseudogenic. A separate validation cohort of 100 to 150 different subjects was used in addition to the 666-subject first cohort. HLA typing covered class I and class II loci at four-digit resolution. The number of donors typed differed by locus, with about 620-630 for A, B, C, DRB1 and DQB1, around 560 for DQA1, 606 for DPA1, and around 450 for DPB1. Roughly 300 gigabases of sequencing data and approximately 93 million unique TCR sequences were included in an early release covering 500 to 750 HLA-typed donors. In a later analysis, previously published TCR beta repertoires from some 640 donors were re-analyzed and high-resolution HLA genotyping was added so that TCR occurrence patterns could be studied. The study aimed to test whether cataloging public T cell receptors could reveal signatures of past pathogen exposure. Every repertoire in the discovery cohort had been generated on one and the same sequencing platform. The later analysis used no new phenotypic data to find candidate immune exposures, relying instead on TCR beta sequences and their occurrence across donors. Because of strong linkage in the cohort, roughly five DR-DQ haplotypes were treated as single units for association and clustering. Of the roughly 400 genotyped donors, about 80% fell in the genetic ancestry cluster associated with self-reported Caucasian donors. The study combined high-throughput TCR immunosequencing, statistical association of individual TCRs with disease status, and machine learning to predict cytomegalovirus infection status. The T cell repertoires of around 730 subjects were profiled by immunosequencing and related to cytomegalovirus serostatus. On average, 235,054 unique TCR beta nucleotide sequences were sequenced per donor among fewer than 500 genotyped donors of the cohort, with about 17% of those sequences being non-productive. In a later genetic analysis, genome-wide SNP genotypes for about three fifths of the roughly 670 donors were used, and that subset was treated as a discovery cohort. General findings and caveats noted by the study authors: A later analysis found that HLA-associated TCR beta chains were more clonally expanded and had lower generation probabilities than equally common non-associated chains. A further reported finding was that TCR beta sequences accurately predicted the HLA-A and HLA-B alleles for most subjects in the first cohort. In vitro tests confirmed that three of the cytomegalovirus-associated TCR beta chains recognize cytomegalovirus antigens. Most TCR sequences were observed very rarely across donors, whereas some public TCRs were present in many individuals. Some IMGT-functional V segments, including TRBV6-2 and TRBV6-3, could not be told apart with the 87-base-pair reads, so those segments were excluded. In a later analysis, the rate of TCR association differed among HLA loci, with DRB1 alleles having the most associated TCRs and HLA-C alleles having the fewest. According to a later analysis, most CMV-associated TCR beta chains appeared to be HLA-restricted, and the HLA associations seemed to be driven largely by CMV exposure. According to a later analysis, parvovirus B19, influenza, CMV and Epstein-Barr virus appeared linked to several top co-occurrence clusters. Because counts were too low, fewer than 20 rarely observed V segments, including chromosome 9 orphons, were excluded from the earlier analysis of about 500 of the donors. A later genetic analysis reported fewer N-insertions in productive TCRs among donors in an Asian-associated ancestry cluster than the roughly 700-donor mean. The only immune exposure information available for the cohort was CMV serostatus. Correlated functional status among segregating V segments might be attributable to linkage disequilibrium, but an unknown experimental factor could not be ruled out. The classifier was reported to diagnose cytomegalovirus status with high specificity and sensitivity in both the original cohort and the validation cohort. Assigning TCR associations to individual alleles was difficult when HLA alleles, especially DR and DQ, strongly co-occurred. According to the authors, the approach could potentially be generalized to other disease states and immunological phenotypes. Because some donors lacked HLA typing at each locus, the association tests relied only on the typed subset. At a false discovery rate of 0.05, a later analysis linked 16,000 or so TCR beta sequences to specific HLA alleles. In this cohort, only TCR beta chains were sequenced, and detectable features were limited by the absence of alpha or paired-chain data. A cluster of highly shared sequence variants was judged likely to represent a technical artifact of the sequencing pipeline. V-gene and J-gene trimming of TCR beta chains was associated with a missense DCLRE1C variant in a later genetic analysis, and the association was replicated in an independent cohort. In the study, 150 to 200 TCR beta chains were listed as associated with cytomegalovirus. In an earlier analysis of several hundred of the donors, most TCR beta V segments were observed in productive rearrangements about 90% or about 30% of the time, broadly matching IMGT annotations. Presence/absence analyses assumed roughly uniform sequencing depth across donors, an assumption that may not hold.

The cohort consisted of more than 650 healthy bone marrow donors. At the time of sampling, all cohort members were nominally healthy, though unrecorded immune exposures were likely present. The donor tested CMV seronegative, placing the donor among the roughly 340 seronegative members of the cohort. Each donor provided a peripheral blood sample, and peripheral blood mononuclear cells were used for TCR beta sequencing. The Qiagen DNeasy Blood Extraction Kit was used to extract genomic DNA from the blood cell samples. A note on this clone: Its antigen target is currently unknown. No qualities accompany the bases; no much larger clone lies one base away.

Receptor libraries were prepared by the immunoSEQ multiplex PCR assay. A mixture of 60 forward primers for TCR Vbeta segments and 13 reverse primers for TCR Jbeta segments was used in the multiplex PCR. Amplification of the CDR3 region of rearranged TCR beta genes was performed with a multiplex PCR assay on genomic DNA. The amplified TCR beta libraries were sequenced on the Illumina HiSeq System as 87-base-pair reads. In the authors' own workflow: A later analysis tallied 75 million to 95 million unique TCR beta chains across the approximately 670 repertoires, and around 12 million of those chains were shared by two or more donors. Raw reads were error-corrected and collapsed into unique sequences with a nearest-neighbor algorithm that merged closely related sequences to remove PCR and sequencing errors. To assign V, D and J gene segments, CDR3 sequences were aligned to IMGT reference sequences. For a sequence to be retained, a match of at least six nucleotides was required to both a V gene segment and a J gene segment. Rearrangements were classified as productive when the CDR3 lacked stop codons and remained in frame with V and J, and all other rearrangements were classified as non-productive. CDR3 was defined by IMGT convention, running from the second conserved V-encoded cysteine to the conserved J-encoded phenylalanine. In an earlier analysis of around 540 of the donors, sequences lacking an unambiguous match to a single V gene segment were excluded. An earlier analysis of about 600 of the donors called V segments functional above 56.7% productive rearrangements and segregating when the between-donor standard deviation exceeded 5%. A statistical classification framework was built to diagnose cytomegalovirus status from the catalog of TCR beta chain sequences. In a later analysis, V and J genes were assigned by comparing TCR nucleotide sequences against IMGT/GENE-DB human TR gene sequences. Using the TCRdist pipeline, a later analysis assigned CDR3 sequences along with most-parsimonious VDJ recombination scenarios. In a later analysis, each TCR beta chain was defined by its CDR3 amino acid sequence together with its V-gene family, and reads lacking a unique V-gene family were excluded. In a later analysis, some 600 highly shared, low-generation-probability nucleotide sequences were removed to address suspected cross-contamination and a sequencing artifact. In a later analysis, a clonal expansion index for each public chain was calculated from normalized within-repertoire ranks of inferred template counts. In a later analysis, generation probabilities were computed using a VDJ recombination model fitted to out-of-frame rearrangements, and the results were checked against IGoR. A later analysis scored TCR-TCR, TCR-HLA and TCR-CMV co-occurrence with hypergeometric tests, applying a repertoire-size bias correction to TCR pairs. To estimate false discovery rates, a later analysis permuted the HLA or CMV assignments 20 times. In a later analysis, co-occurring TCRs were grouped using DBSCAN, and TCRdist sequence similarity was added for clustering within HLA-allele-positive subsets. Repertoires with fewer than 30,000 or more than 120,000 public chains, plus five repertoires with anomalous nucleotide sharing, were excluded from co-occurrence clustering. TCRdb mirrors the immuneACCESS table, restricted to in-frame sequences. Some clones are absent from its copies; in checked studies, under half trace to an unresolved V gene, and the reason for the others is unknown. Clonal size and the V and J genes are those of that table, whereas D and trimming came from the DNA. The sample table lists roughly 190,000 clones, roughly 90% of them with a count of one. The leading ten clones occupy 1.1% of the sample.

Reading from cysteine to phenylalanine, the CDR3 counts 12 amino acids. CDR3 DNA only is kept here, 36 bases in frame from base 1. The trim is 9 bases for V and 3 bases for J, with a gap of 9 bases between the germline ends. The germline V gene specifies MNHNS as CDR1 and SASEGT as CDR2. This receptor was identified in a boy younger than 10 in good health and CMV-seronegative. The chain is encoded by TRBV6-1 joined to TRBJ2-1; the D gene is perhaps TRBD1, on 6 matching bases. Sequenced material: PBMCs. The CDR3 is CASGQYYNEQFF. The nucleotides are TGTGCCAGTGGACAGTACTACAATGAGCAGTTCTTC.